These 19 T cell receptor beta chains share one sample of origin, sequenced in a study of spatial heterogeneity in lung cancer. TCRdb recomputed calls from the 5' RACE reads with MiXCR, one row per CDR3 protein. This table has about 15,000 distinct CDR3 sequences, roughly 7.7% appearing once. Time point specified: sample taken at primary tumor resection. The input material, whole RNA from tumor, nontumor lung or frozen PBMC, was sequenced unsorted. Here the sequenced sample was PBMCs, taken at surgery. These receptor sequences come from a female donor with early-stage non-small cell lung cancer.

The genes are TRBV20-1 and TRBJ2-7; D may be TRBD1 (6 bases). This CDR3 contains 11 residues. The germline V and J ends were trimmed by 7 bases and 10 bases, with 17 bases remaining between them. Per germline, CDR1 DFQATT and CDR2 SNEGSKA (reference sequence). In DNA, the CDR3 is TGCAGTGATAGGGCAGGGGCATGTCAGTACTTC. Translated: CSDRAGACQYF.

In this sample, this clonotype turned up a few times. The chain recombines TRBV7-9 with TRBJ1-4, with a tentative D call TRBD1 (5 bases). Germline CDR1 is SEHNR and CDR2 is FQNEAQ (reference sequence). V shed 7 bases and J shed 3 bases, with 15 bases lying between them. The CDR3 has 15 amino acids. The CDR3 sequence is CASTSKGQANEKLFF. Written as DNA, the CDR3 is TGTGCCAGCACCTCCAAGGGGCAGGCTAATGAAAAACTGTTTTTT.

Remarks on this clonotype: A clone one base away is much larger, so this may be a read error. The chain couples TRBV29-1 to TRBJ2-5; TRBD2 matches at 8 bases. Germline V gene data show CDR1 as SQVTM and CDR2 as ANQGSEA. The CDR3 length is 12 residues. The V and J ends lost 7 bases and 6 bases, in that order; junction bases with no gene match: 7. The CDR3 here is CSAHGGEKTQYF. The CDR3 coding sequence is TGCAGCGCCCACGGGGGGGAAAAGACCCAGTACTTC.

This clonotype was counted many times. CDR3 sequence reads: CASSPVTRTEAFF. The CDR3 DNA is TGTGCCAGCAGCCCTGTGACAAGGACTGAAGCTTTCTTT. The rearrangement joins TRBV28 to TRBJ1-1; D remains ambiguous. The V gene's germline CDR1 is MDHEN and CDR2 SYDVKM. With 6 bases removed from V and 5 bases from J, the gap between germline ends came to 13 bases. This CDR3 is 13 amino acids long. Looking up the rest from reference TRBV28 and TRBJ1-1 gives the full variable domain: DVKVTQSSRYLVKRTGEKVFLECVQDMDHENMFWYRQDPGLGLRLIYFSYDVKMKEKGDIPEGYSVSREKKERFSLILESASTNQTSMYLCASSPVTRTEAFFGQGTRLTVV.

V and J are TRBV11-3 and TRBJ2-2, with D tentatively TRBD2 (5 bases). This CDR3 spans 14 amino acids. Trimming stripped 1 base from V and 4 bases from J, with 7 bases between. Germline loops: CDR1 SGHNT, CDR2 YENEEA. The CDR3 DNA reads TGTGCCAGCAGCTTAGCCGGGGTCACCGGGGAGCTGTTTTTT. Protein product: CASSLAGVTGELFF.

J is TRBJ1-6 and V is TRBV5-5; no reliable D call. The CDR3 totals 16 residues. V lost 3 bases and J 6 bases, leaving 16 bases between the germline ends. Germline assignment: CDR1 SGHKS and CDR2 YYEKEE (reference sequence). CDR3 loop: CASSSYRSGSNSPLHF. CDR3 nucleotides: TGTGCCAGCAGCTCTTACCGATCAGGCAGTAATTCACCCCTCCACTTT.

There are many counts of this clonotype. In DNA form, the CDR3 reads TGCAGTGCTAGAGCCGCGACAGGGGGCACTGAAGCTTTCTTT. Amino acids: CSARAATGGTEAFF. The chain recombines TRBV20-1 with TRBJ1-1; TRBD1 aligns across 9 bases. The CDR3 is made up of 14 amino acids. V was clipped by 1 base and J by 4 bases; unmatched bases: 4. Germline V CDR1 and CDR2: DFQATT, SNEGSKA (reference sequence).

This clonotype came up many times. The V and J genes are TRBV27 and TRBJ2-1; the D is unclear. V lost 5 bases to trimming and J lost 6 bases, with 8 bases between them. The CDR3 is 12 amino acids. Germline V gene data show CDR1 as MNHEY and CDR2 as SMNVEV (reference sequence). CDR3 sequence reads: CASSALPNEQFF. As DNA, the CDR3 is TGTGCCAGCAGTGCTCTACCCAATGAGCAGTTCTTC.

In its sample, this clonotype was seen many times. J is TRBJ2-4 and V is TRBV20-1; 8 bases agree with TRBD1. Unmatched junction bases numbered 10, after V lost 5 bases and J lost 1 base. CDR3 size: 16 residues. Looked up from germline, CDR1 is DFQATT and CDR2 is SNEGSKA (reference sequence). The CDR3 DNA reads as TGCAGTGCTCGGACAGGGTGGGAATCGGCCAAAAACATTCAGTACTTC. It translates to CSARTGWESAKNIQYF.

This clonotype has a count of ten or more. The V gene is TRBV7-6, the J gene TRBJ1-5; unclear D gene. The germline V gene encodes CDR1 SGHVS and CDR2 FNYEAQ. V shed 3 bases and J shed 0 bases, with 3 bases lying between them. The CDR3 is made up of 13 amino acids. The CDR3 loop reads CASSFHSNQPQHF. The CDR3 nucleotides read TGTGCCAGCAGCTTTCATAGCAATCAGCCCCAGCATTTT.

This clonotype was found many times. CDR3 bases: TGTGCCAGCGGACAAGGCCCCTACGAGCAGTACTTC. Protein product: CASGQGPYEQYF. The V call is TRBV7-9, the J call TRBJ2-7; weak D call: TRBD1 (5 bases). V was pared by 8 bases and J by 2 bases, with 10 bases between. Germline values: CDR1 SEHNR, CDR2 FQNEAQ (reference sequence). This CDR3 is 12 amino acids long.

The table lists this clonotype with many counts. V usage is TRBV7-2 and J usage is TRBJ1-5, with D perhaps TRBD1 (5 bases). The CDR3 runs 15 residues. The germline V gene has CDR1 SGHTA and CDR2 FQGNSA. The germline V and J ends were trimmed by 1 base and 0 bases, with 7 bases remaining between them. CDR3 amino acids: CASSLEGYSNQPQHF. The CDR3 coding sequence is TGTGCCAGCAGCTTAGAGGGGTATAGCAATCAGCCCCAGCATTTT.

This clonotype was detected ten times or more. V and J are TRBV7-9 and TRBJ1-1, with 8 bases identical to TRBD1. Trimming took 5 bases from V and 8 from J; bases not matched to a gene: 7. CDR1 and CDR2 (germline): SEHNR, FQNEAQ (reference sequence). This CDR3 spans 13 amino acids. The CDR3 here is CASSVRTGREAFF. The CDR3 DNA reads TGTGCCAGCAGCGTGCGGACAGGGAGGGAAGCTTTCTTT.

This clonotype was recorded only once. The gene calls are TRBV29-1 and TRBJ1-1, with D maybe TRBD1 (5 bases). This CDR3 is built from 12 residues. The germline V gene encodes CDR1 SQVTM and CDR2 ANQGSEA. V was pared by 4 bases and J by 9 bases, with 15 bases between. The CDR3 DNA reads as TGCAGCGTTGTGACAGTGACATTGCAAGCTTTCTTT. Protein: CSVVTVTLQAFF.

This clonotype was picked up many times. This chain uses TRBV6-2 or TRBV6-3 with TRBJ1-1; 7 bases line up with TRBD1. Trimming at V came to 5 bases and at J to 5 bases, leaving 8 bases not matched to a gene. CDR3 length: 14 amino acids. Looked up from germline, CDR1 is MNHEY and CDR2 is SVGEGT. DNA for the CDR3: TGTGCCAGCAGTCGCGACAGGGCGATTACTGAAGCTTTCTTT. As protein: CASSRDRAITEAFF.

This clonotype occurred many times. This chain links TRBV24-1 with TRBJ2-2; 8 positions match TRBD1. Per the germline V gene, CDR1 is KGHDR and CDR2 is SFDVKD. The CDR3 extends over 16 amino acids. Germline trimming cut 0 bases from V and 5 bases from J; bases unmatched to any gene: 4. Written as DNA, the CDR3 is TGTGCCACCAGTGATTTGGTTACAGGGGGAACCGGGGAGCTGTTTTTT. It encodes CATSDLVTGGTGELFF.

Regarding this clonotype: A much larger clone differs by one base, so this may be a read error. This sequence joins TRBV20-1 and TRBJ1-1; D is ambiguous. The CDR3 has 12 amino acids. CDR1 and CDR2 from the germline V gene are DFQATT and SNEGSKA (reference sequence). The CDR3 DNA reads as TGCAGTGCTGTTGGGCCGAACACTCAAGCTTTCTTT. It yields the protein CSAVGPNTQAFF.

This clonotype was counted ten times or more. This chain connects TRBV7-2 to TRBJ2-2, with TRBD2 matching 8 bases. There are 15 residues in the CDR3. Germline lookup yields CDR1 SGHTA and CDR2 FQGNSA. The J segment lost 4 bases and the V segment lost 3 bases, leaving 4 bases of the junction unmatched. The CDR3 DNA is TGTGCCAGCAGCTTCGAGCGGGGGTCCACCGGGGAGCTGTTTTTT. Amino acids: CASSFERGSTGELFF. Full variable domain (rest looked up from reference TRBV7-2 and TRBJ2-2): GAGVSQSPSNKVTEKGKDVELRCDPISGHTALYWYRQSLGQGLEFLIYFQGNSAPDKSGLPSDRFSAERTGGSVSTLTIQRTQQEDSAVYLCASSFERGSTGELFFGEGSRLTVL.

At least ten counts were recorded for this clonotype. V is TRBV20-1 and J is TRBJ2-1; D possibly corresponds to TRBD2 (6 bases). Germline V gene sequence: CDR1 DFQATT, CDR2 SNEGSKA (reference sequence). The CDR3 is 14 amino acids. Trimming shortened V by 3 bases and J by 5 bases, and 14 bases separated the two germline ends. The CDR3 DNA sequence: TGCAGTGCTAGCGGGAGAGGGTTTCACAATGAGCAGTTCTTC. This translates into CSASGRGFHNEQFF.